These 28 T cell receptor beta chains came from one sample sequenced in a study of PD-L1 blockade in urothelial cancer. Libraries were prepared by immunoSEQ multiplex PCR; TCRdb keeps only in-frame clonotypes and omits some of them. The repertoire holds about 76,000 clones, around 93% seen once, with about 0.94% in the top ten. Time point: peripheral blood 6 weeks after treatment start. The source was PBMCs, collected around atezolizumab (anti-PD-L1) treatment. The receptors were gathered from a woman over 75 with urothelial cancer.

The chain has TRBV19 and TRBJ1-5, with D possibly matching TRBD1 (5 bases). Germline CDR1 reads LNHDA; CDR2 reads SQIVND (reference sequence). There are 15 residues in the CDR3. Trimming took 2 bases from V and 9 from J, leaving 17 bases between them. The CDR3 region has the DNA TGTGCCAGTAGTATAATAGGGGTTGGGGATAGGCCCCAGCATTTT. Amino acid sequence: CASSIIGVGDRPQHF.

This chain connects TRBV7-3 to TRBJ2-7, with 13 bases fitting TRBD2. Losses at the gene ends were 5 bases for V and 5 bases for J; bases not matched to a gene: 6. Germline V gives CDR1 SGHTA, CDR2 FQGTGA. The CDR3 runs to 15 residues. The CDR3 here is CASSPGTSGKDEQYF. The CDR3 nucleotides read TGTGCCAGCAGCCCGGGGACTAGCGGGAAGGACGAGCAGTACTTC. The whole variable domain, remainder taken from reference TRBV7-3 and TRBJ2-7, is GAGVSQTPSNKVTEKGKYVELRCDPISGHTALYWYRQSLGQGPEFLIYFQGTGAADDSGLPNDRFFAVRPEGSVSTLKIQRTERGDSAVYLCASSPGTSGKDEQYFGPGTRLTVT.

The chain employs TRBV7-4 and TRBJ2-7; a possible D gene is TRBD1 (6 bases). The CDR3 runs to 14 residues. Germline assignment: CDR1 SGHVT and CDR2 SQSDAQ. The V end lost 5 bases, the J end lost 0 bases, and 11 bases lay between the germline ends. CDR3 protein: CASSPQGGSYEQYF. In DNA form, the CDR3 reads TGTGCCAGCAGCCCCCAAGGGGGCTCCTACGAGCAGTACTTC.

The CDR3 loop reads CASSSAGTGLVAEQYF. The CDR3 DNA reads as TGTGCCAGCAGCTCCGCCGGGACAGGTCTTGTTGCCGAGCAGTACTTC. J is TRBJ2-7 and V is TRBV7-9, with 8 bases aligning to TRBD1. This CDR3 spans 16 amino acids. Germline CDR1 SEHNR, CDR2 FQNEAQ (reference sequence). V dropped 4 bases and J dropped 6; count of bases not matched to a gene: 14.

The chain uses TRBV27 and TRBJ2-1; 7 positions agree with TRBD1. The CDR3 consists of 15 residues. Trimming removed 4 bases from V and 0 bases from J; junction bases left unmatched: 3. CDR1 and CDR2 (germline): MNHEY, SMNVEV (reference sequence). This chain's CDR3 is CASSSYRGSYNEQFF. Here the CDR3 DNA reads TGTGCCAGCAGTTCCTACAGGGGCTCCTACAATGAGCAGTTCTTC.

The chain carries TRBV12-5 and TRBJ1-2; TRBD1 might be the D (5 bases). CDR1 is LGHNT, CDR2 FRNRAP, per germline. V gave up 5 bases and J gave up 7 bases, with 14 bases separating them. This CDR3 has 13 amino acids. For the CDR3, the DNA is TGTGCTAGTGGTCCCCTTGGGGCGGCTGGCTACACCTTC. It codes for CASGPLGAAGYTF.

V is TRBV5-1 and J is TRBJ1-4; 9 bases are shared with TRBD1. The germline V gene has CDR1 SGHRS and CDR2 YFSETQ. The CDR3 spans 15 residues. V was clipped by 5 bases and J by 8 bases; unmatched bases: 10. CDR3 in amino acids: CASSSRTGAEEKLFF. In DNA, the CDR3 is TGCGCCAGCAGTTCTCGGACAGGGGCGGAGGAAAAACTGTTTTTT.

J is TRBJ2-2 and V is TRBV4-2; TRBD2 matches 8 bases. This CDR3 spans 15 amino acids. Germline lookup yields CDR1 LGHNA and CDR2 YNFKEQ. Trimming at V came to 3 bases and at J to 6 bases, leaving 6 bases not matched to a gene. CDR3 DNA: TGTGCCAGCAGCCAGCGGGGGGCGATCCCCGGGGAGCTGTTTTTT. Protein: CASSQRGAIPGELFF.

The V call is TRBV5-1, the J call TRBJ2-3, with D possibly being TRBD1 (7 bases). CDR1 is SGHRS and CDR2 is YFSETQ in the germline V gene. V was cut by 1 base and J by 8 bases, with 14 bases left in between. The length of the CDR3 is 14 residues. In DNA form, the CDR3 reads TGCGCCAGCAGCTTGCGACAGGGAGGTAGTACGCAGTATTTT. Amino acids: CASSLRQGGSTQYF. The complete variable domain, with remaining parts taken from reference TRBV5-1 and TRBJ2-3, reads KAGVTQTPRYLIKTRGQQVTLSCSPISGHRSVSWYQQTPGQGLQFLFEYFSETQRNKGNFPGRFSGRQFSNSRSEMNVSTLELGDSALYLCASSLRQGGSTQYFGPGTRLTVL.

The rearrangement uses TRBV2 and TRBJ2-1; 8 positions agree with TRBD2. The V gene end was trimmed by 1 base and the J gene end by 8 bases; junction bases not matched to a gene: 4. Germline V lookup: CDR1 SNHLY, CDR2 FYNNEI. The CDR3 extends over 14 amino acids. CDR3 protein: CASSEGLASDEQFF. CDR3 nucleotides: TGTGCCAGCAGTGAAGGACTAGCGTCCGATGAGCAGTTCTTC.

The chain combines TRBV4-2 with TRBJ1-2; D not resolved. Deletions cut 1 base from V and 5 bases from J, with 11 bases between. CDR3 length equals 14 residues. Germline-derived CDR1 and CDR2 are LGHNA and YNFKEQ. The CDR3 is CASSQGTALYGYTF. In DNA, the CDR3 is TGTGCCAGCAGCCAAGGTACAGCATTATATGGCTACACCTTC.

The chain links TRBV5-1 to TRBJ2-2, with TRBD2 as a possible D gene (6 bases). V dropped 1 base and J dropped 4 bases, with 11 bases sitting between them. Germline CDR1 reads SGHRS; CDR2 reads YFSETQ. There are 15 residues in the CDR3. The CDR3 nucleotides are TGCGCCAGCAGCTTGCCCGGGGGAGGCACCGGGGAGCTGTTTTTT. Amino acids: CASSLPGGGTGELFF. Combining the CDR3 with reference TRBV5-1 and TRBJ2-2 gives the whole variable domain KAGVTQTPRYLIKTRGQQVTLSCSPISGHRSVSWYQQTPGQGLQFLFEYFSETQRNKGNFPGRFSGRQFSNSRSEMNVSTLELGDSALYLCASSLPGGGTGELFFGEGSRLTVL.

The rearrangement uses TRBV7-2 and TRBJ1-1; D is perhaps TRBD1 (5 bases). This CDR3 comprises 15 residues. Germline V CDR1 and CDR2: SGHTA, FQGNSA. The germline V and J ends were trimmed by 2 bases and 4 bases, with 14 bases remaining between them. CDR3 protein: CASSLWGGGGTEAFF. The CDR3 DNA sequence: TGTGCCAGCAGCTTATGGGGCGGGGGAGGCACTGAAGCTTTCTTT.

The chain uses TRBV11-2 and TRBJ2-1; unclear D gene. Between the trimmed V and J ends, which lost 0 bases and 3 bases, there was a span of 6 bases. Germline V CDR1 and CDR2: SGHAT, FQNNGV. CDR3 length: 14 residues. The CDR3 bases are TGTGCCAGCAGCTTAGATCGGTTCTACAATGAGCAGTTCTTC. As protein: CASSLDRFYNEQFF. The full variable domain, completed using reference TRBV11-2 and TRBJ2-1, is EAGVAQSPRYKIIEKRQSVAFWCNPISGHATLYWYQQILGQGPKLLIQFQNNGVVDDSQLPKDRFSAERLKGVDSTLKIQPAKLEDSAVYLCASSLDRFYNEQFFGPGTRLTVL.

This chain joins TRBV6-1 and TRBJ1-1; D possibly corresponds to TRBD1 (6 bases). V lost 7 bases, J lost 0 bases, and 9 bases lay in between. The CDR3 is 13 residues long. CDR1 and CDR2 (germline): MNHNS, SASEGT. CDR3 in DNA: TGTGCCAGCACCGGACAGATGAACACTGAAGCTTTCTTT. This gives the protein CASTGQMNTEAFF.

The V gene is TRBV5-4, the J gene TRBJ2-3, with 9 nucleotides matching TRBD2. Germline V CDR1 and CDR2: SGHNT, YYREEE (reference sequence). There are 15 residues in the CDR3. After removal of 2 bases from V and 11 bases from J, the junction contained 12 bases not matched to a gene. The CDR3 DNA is TGTGCCAGCAGCTTAAGCGGGAGGCCACAATGGGGGCAGTATTTT. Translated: CASSLSGRPQWGQYF.

For the CDR3, the DNA is TGTGCCACCAGCGGAACCGGGACTAGCGGGAGACCCTACGAGCAGTACTTC. This codes for CATSGTGTSGRPYEQYF. V gene TRBV15 combines with J gene TRBJ2-7, with 14 bases matching TRBD2. The CDR3 consists of 17 residues. CDR1 and CDR2 from the germline V gene are LNHNV and YYDKDF (reference sequence). Trimming cost V 5 bases and J 2 bases; bases outside gene matches: 8.

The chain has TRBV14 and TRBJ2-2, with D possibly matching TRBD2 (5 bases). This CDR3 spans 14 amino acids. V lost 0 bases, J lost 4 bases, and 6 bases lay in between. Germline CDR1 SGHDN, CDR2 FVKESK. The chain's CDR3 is CASSQERVTGELFF. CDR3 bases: TGTGCCAGCAGCCAAGAGAGGGTCACCGGGGAGCTGTTTTTT.

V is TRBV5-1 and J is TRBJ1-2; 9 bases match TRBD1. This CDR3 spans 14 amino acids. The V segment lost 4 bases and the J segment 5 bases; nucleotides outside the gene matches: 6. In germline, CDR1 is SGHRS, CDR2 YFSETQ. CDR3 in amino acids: CASSPGTGPYGYTF. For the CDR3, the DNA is TGCGCCAGCAGCCCCGGGACAGGGCCATATGGCTACACCTTC.

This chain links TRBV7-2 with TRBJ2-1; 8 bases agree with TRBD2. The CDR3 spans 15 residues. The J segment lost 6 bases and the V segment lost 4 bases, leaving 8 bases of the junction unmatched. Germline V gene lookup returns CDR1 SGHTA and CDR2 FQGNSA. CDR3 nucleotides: TGTGCCAGCAGCTCCCAAAGCGGGAGCGGCAATGAGCAGTTCTTC. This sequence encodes CASSSQSGSGNEQFF.

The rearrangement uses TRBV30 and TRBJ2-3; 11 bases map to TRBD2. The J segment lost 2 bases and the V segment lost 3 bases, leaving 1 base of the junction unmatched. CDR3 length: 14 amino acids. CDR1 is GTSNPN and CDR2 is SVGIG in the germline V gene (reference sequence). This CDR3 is CAWRTSGVTDTQYF. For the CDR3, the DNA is TGTGCCTGGAGGACTAGCGGGGTCACAGATACGCAGTATTTT.

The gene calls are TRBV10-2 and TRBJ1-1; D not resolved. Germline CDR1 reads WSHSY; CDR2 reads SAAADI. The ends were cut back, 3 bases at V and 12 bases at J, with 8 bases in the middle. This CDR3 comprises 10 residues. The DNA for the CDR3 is TGCGCCAGCAGTGAAACGGTAACTTTCTTT. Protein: CASSETVTFF.

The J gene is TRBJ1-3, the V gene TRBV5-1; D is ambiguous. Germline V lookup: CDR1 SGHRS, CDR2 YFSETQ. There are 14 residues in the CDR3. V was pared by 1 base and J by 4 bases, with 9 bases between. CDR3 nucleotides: TGCGCCAGCAGCTTGACGGGAACGGGAAACACCATATATTTT. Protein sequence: CASSLTGTGNTIYF.

As DNA, the CDR3 is TGTGCCAGCAACCGGGACTTTTCCTACGAGCAGTACTTC. Translating it yields CASNRDFSYEQYF. V and J are TRBV6-1 and TRBJ2-7; a possible D gene is TRBD2 (6 bases). The V end was cut by 7 bases, the J end by 1 base, with 11 bases between. Looked up from germline, CDR1 is MNHNS and CDR2 is SASEGT. This CDR3 is 13 amino acids long.

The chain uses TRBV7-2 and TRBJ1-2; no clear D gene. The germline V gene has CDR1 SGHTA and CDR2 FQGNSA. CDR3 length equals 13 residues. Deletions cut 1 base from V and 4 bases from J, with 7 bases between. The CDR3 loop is CASSLVDSYGYTF. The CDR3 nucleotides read TGTGCCAGCAGCTTAGTAGATTCCTATGGCTACACCTTC. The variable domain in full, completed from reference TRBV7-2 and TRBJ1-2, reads GAGVSQSPSNKVTEKGKDVELRCDPISGHTALYWYRQSLGQGLEFLIYFQGNSAPDKSGLPSDRFSAERTGGSVSTLTIQRTQQEDSAVYLCASSLVDSYGYTFGSGTRLTVV.

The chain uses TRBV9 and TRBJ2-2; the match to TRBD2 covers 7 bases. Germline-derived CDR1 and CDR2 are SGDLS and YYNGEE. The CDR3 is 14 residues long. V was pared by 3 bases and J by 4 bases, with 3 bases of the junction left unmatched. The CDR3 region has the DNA TGTGCCAGCAGCGGGAAGCGGGGCACCGGGGAGCTGTTTTTT. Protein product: CASSGKRGTGELFF.

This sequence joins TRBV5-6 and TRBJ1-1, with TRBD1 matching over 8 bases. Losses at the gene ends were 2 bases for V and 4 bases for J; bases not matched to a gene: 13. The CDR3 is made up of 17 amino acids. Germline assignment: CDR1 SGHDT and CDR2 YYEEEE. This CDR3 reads CASSFGPGGLGGTEAFF. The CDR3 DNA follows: TGTGCCAGCAGCTTTGGTCCAGGGGGCCTTGGGGGCACTGAAGCTTTCTTT.

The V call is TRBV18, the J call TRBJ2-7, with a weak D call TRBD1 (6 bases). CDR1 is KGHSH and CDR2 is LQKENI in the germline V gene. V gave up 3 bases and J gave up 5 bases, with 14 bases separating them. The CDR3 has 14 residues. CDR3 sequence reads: CASSPGIQGHEQYF. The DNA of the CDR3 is TGTGCCAGCTCACCGGGTATCCAGGGGCACGAGCAGTACTTC.